One and the same sample provided the 25 T cell receptor beta chains below, sequenced in a study of glioma-infiltrating T cells. Using RNA template, CDR3s of TCR alpha and beta were amplified with iRepertoire arm-PCR. A single record per CDR3 protein comes from TCRdb applying MiXCR to the multiplex PCR reads. The sample contains 100,000 to 150,000 distinct CDR3 sequences, around 25% of which appear only once. The sample consisted of glioma tissue, nonneoplastic brain tissue, or PBMCs (not recorded which). These TCRs come from a human donor with low-grade glioma or glioblastoma, undergoing nonglioma brain surgery, or in good health (not recorded which).

Comment on this clonotype: A read error may explain this, as a much larger clone is one base away. J is TRBJ1-3 and V is TRBV25-1; tentatively, D is TRBD1 (6 bases). The CDR3 is made up of 17 amino acids. The germline V gene encodes CDR1 MGHDK and CDR2 SYGVNS. Trimming cost V 1 base and J 4 bases, with 17 bases left between them. The CDR3 is CASSELGRGAGGNTIYF. In DNA, the CDR3 is TGTGCCAGCAGTGAATTGGGACGGGGGGCTGGAGGAAACACCATATATTTT.

There are many counts of this clonotype. The V call is TRBV20-1, the J call TRBJ2-1; 7 bases agree with TRBD2. After removal of 7 bases from V and 7 bases from J, the junction contained 4 bases not matched to a gene. Germline V lookup: CDR1 DFQATT, CDR2 SNEGSKA (reference sequence). CDR3 size: 11 residues. The DNA of the CDR3 is TGCAGTGGAGGACTAGTTAATGAGCAGTTCTTC. As protein: CSGGLVNEQFF.

There are a few counts of this clonotype. V and J are TRBV20-1 and TRBJ1-5; D gene uncertain. Germline CDR1 DFQATT, CDR2 SNEGSKA (reference sequence). V was clipped by 0 bases and J by 2 bases, with 8 bases between them. CDR3 length equals 14 residues. The CDR3: CSARDPEGNQPQHF. DNA of the CDR3: TGCAGTGCTAGAGATCCCGAGGGCAATCAGCCCCAGCATTTT.

The J gene is TRBJ2-7, the V gene TRBV7-8; 7 bases are shared with TRBD1. V shed 6 bases, J shed 2 bases, and the junction held 13 bases outside the gene matches. The germline V gene has CDR1 SGHVS and CDR2 FQNEAQ. The CDR3 extends over 16 amino acids. The CDR3 loop reads CASSSPGRQGTYEQYV. CDR3 sequence (DNA): TGTGCCAGCAGTTCCCCAGGGAGACAGGGAACCTACGAGCAGTACGTC.

This clonotype was observed a handful of times. The genes are TRBV24-1 and TRBJ2-3, with TRBD2 as a possible D gene (7 bases). CDR1 KGHDR and CDR2 SFDVKD come from the germline V gene. Trimming removed 5 bases at V and 1 base at J, with 21 bases between. CDR3 length: 18 residues. CDR3 amino acids: CATSGQRGRGGGTDTQYF. Here the CDR3 DNA reads TGTGCCACCAGTGGTCAACGTGGTAGGGGGGGAGGCACAGATACGCAGTATTTT.

The V call is TRBV24-1, the J call TRBJ2-1; unclear D gene. This CDR3 comprises 13 residues. V lost 3 bases and J lost 6, with 8 bases in between. Germline V gene sequence: CDR1 KGHDR, CDR2 SFDVKD. Written as DNA, the CDR3 is TGTGCCACCAGTGATGCTCGGGCCAATGAGCAGTTCTTC. As protein: CATSDARANEQFF.

This rearrangement joins TRBV5-8 to TRBJ1-5; weak D call: TRBD1 (5 bases). Germline V gene sequence: CDR1 SGHTS, CDR2 YDEGEE. The CDR3 runs to 14 residues. V lost 6 bases and J lost 0, with 10 bases in between. CDR3 bases: TGTGCCAGCACCTGGGACGTTAGCAATCAGCCCCAGCATTTT. This codes for CASTWDVSNQPQHF.

This clonotype turned up a few times. The rearrangement joins TRBV7-6 to TRBJ2-1; 8 bases match TRBD2. Germline CDR1 is SGHVS and CDR2 is FNYEAQ. The CDR3 is made up of 17 amino acids. J was trimmed by 3 bases and V by 3 bases; bases with no gene match: 10. The CDR3: CASSFNLAGYFYNEQFF. CDR3 in DNA: TGTGCCAGCAGCTTCAACCTAGCGGGCTACTTCTACAATGAGCAGTTCTTC.

The CDR3 spells CASSLGTESEAFF. The CDR3 DNA reads TGTGCCAGCAGCCTTGGGACAGAATCTGAAGCTTTCTTT. V usage is TRBV14 and J usage is TRBJ1-1; 7 positions agree with TRBD1. CDR1 and CDR2 (germline): SGHDN, FVKESK. The length of the CDR3 is 13 residues. V was pared by 4 bases and J by 6 bases, with 5 bases of the junction left unmatched.

The rearrangement uses TRBV20-1 and TRBJ2-3; 10 nucleotides align to TRBD2. CDR1 is DFQATT, CDR2 SNEGSKA, per germline (reference sequence). V shed 6 bases and J 4 bases; nucleotides not matched to a gene: 4. CDR3 size: 13 residues. The CDR3 coding sequence is TGCAGTGCCTCTAGCGGGGGATCAGATACGCAGTATTTT. Protein product: CSASSGGSDTQYF.

The gene calls are TRBV18 and TRBJ1-2, with D unclear. Germline V CDR1 and CDR2: KGHSH, LQKENI. CDR3 size: 13 residues. Between the trimmed V and J ends, which lost 3 bases and 8 bases, there was a span of 13 bases. In nucleotides, the CDR3 is TGTGCCAGCTCACCTCGGCTCAATGGGGGCTACACCTTC. Amino acid sequence: CASSPRLNGGYTF.

In this sample, this clonotype turned up many times. The chain uses TRBV24-1 and TRBJ2-5, with D uncertain. Trimming removed 4 bases at V and 0 bases at J, with 8 bases between. The CDR3 has 14 amino acids. The germline CDR1 and CDR2 sequences are KGHDR and SFDVKD. This CDR3 reads CATSEPDNQETQYF. In DNA, the CDR3 is TGTGCCACCAGTGAACCAGACAACCAAGAGACCCAGTACTTC.

Many counts were recorded for this clonotype. The J gene is TRBJ1-5, the V gene TRBV15; TRBD1 matches at 9 bases. The CDR3 consists of 16 residues. Trimming removed 0 bases from V and 4 bases from J; junction bases left unmatched: 4. Looked up from germline, CDR1 is LNHNV and CDR2 is YYDKDF (reference sequence). CDR3 in amino acids: CATSREQGARNQPQHF. The CDR3 nucleotides read TGTGCCACCAGCAGAGAACAGGGGGCGAGAAATCAGCCCCAGCATTTT.

This clonotype appeared many times. The chain combines TRBV6-1 with TRBJ2-7; TRBD1 matches 7 bases. Germline CDR1 MNHNS, CDR2 SASEGT. V shed 6 bases and J 3 bases; nucleotides not matched to a gene: 5. The CDR3 has 13 residues. The CDR3 here is CASRGTEHYEQYV. DNA of the CDR3: TGTGCCAGCAGAGGGACAGAACACTACGAGCAGTACGTC.

A word on this clonotype: A junction end diverges from the germline sequence, so it may reflect a read error. The chain links TRBV20-1 to TRBJ1-1, with TRBD1 as a possible D gene (5 bases). This CDR3 spans 11 amino acids. Germline loops: CDR1 DFQATT, CDR2 SNEGSKA (reference sequence). CDR3 sequence reads: CSAREDTKAFF. The CDR3, as DNA: TGCAGTGCTAGGGAGGACACTAAAGCTTTCTTT.

This clonotype was observed at least ten times. The rearrangement joins TRBV27 to TRBJ1-6; a possible D gene is TRBD1 (5 bases). CDR1 is MNHEY, CDR2 SMNVEV, per germline (reference sequence). The CDR3 covers 15 residues. Trimming took 5 bases from V and 9 from J, leaving 17 bases between them. The CDR3 coding sequence is TGTGCCAGCAGTAACAAGGGGTCGGGGAGTTCACCCCTCCACTTT. Its translation is CASSNKGSGSSPLHF.

With respect to this clonotype: One junction end does not reproduce the germline sequence, and a read error may be involved. V gene TRBV20-1 combines with J gene TRBJ1-5, with TRBD1 matching 7 bases. The CDR3 totals 14 residues. Per the germline V gene, CDR1 is DFQATT and CDR2 is SNEGSKA (reference sequence). The CDR3 here is CSAIDRVGNQHQHF. The CDR3 nucleotides read TGCAGTGCTATTGACAGGGTAGGCAATCAGCACCAGCATTTT.

This clonotype was counted once. A clone one base away is much larger, so this may be a read error. V and J are TRBV28 and TRBJ1-6, with D uncertain. Trimming cost V 7 bases and J 3 bases, with 10 bases left between them. Per the germline V gene, CDR1 is MDHEN and CDR2 is SYDVKM. The length of the CDR3 is 14 residues. The CDR3: CASIYGSYNSPLHF. The CDR3 nucleotides are TGTGCCAGCATCTACGGGAGCTATAATTCACCCCTCCACTTT.

There are a few counts of this clonotype. V is TRBV7-3 and J is TRBJ2-1; 8 bases align to TRBD2. V dropped 1 base and J dropped 6; count of bases not matched to a gene: 5. Germline V gene data show CDR1 as SGHTA and CDR2 as FQGTGA. The CDR3 length is 15 residues. The CDR3 DNA reads as TGTGCCAGCAGCTTAATCGCGGGGGGCCCCAATGAGCAGTTCTTC. Protein sequence: CASSLIAGGPNEQFF.

The gene calls are TRBV20-1 and TRBJ2-1; 7 positions match TRBD2. V lost 0 bases to trimming and J lost 3 bases; unmatched junction nucleotides: 8. Per germline, CDR1 DFQATT and CDR2 SNEGSKA (reference sequence). The CDR3 is 16 residues long. DNA for the CDR3: TGCAGTGCTAGAGATCCTAGCGGCCTCTTCTACAATGAGCAGTTCTTC. Translated: CSARDPSGLFYNEQFF.

This clonotype was observed many times. The chain uses TRBV6-6 and TRBJ1-5; D ambiguous. Between the trimmed V and J ends, which lost 0 bases and 3 bases, there was a span of 6 bases. In germline, CDR1 is MNHNY, CDR2 SVGAGI (reference sequence). The CDR3 runs 14 residues. The CDR3 sequence: CASSYSQTNQPQHF. The DNA for the CDR3 is TGTGCCAGCAGTTACTCACAGACCAATCAGCCCCAGCATTTT.

This clonotype was counted a few times. The chain employs TRBV18 and TRBJ1-2, with TRBD1 as a possible D gene (6 bases). The germline V gene encodes CDR1 KGHSH and CDR2 LQKENI. V was clipped by 6 bases and J by 4 bases, with 21 bases between them. This CDR3 is 16 amino acids long. CDR3 nucleotide sequence: TGTGCCAGCTCCCCCGGGACATCGCCAAACCTCTATGGCTACACCTTC. This codes for CASSPGTSPNLYGYTF.

The chain employs TRBV12-3 or TRBV12-4 and TRBJ1-2; D is undetermined. The CDR3 contains 16 residues. Trimming stripped 2 bases from V and 5 bases from J, with 18 bases between. CDR3 amino acids: CASSLSPAVGTYGYTF. CDR3 bases: TGTGCCAGCAGTTTATCCCCGGCTGTCGGCACATATGGCTACACCTTC.

On this clonotype: A read error may account for a junction end that differs from germline. The chain carries TRBV7-9 and TRBJ1-1; D is possibly TRBD1 (6 bases). Germline V gene data show CDR1 as SEHNR and CDR2 as FQNEAQ (reference sequence). The CDR3 totals 17 residues. The CDR3: CASSLAGLGRGDTGAFF. In DNA form, the CDR3 reads TGTGCCAGCAGCTTAGCAGGACTCGGCAGGGGCGACACTGGAGCTTTCTTT. The whole variable domain, filled in from reference TRBV7-9 and TRBJ1-1, reads DTGVSQNPRHKITKRGQNVTFRCDPISEHNRLYWYRQTLGQGPEFLTYFQNEAQLEKSRLLSDRFSAERPKGSFSTLEIQRTEQGDSAMYLCASSLAGLGRGDTGAFFGQGTRLTVV.

At least ten counts were recorded for this clonotype. The J gene is TRBJ1-2, the V gene TRBV20-1; possible D gene TRBD1, 6 bases. Germline-derived CDR1 and CDR2 are DFQATT and SNEGSKA (reference sequence). The V end was cut by 6 bases, the J end by 3 bases, with 11 bases between. The CDR3 totals 12 residues. The CDR3 DNA reads TGCAGTGCCCCTAGACAGGACTATGGCTACACCTTC. Translated, it gives CSAPRQDYGYTF.